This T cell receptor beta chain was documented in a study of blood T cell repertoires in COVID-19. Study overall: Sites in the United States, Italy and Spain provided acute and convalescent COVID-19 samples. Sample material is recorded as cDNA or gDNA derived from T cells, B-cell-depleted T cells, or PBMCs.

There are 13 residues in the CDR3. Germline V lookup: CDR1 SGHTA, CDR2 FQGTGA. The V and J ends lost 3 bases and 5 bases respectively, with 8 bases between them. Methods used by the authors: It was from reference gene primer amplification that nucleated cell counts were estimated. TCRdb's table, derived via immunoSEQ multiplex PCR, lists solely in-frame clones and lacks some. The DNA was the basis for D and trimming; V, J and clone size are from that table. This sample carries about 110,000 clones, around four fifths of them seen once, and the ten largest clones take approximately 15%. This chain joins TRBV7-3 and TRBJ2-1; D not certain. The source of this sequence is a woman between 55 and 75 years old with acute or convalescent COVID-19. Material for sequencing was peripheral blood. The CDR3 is CASSFGRNNEQFF. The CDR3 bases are TGTGCCAGCAGCTTTGGCAGAAACAATGAGCAGTTCTTC.